This T cell receptor (beta chain) derives from a study of beta chain features in type 1 diabetes. Deletions cut 7 bases from V and 5 bases from J, with 14 bases between. The germline V gene encodes CDR1 SQVTM and CDR2 ANQGSEA. The CDR3 sequence is 12 residues long. As every portion of the isolated RNA was reverse transcribed, the sequencing read expressed TCRB transcripts. The data were produced by immunoSEQ multiplex PCR, yet TCRdb's version contains in-frame clones alone and is incomplete. This table holds about 470,000 clones, 30% found once. Source material: naive CD4+ T cells from blood. This chain links TRBV29-1 with TRBJ2-5; D tentatively fits TRBD1 or TRBD2 (5 bases each). This clonotype originated in a young man in good health. Written as DNA, the CDR3 is TGCAGCGGGGTGGCCTGGGGGGAGACCCAGTACTTC. Translating it yields CSGVAWGETQYF.